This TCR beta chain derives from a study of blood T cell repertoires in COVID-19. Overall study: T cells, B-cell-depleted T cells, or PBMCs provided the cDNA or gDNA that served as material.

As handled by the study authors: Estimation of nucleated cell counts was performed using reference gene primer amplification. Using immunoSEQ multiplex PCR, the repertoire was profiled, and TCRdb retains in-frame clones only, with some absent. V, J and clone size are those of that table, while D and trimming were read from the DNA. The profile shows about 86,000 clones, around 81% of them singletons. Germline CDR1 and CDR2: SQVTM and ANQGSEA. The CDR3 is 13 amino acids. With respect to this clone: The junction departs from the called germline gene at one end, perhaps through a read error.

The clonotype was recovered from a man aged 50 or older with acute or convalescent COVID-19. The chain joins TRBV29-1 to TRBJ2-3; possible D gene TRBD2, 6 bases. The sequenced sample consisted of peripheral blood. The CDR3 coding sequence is TGCACCGTTGCGCGGGGTAGCACAGATACGCAGTATTTT. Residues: CTVARGSTDTQYF.